These 25 T cell receptor beta chains share one sample of origin, sequenced in a study of blood T cell repertoires in COVID-19. TCRdb's table, derived via immunoSEQ multiplex PCR, lists solely in-frame clones and lacks some. The sample carries a few hundred thousand clones, approximately 86% recorded once. The sequenced sample was PBMCs or T cells enriched from blood (not recorded which). Every receptor here comes from a woman aged 60-70 years who had recovered from COVID-19.

V is TRBV9 and J is TRBJ2-2; TRBD1 agrees at 8 bases. The germline gives CDR1 SGDLS, CDR2 YYNGEE. Trimming took 7 bases from V and 2 from J; bases not matched to a gene: 10. The CDR3 length is 16 residues. The CDR3 spells CASGVGQGLNTGELFF. The CDR3 bases are TGTGCCAGCGGGGTTGGACAGGGACTTAACACCGGGGAGCTGTTTTTT.

The V and J genes are TRBV9 and TRBJ2-1, with TRBD2 identical over 7 bases. The CDR3 contains 13 residues. V dropped 4 bases and J dropped 5; count of bases not matched to a gene: 3. Germline CDR1 reads SGDLS; CDR2 reads YYNGEE. The DNA of the CDR3 is TGTGCCAGCAGCTTTGGACTAGACAATGAGCAGTTCTTC. Translated: CASSFGLDNEQFF. Using reference TRBV9 and TRBJ2-1 for the parts outside the CDR3, the full variable domain is DSGVTQTPKHLITATGQRVTLRCSPRSGDLSVYWYQQSLDQGLQFLIQYYNGEERAKGNILERFSAQQFPDLHSELNLSSLELGDSALYFCASSFGLDNEQFFGPGTRLTVL.

This chain uses TRBV10-3 with TRBJ2-1, with 7 bases matching TRBD2. The CDR3 has 14 residues. The ends lost 6 bases at V and 4 bases at J; junction bases unmatched: 6. The germline V gene has CDR1 ENHRY and CDR2 SYGVKD. The CDR3 DNA sequence: TGTGCCATCAGGCCGGGACTATCGTACAATGAGCAGTTCTTC. It encodes CAIRPGLSYNEQFF.

This chain connects TRBV10-3 to TRBJ2-1; 9 bases are a match to TRBD2. Germline loops: CDR1 ENHRY, CDR2 SYGVKD. This CDR3 spans 15 amino acids. The junction had 8 bases not matched to a gene; V was cut back by 4 bases and J by 7 bases. This CDR3 is CAISGGGGAGNEQFF. The CDR3, as DNA: TGTGCCATCAGTGGTGGCGGGGGGGCAGGTAATGAGCAGTTCTTC.

This chain connects TRBV10-2 to TRBJ1-6; D may be TRBD1 (5 bases). The germline V and J ends were trimmed by 2 bases and 7 bases, with 9 bases remaining between them. CDR1 and CDR2 from the germline V gene are WSHSY and SAAADI. This CDR3 has 14 amino acids. The CDR3 DNA sequence: TGCGCCAGCAGTGAGCGGCAGGGAAATTCACCCCTCCACTTT. Translated, it gives CASSERQGNSPLHF.

This chain connects TRBV16 to TRBJ2-1; 8 nucleotides agree with TRBD2. Trimming removed 0 bases from V and 9 bases from J; junction bases left unmatched: 1. There are 13 residues in the CDR3. Germline CDR1 reads KGHSY; CDR2 reads FQNENV. The chain's CDR3 is CASSQSREGEQFF. In nucleotides, the CDR3 is TGTGCCAGCAGCCAATCTCGGGAGGGTGAGCAGTTCTTC.

V gene TRBV19 combines with J gene TRBJ1-1; no clear D. CDR1 and CDR2 from the germline V gene are LNHDA and SQIVND (reference sequence). CDR3 length equals 13 residues. V lost 3 bases and J 1 base, leaving 6 bases between the germline ends. CDR3 coding DNA: TGTGCCAGTAGTATTTCGGGGAACACTGAAGCTTTCTTT. It yields the protein CASSISGNTEAFF.

The rearrangement joins TRBV4-2 to TRBJ2-1, with 7 bases fitting TRBD2. Unmatched junction bases numbered 3, after V lost 2 bases and J lost 2 bases. There are 15 residues in the CDR3. Looked up from germline, CDR1 is LGHNA and CDR2 is YNFKEQ. CDR3 sequence reads: CASSQTSVTYNEQFF. CDR3 nucleotide sequence: TGTGCCAGCAGCCAAACTAGCGTAACCTACAATGAGCAGTTCTTC.

This rearrangement joins TRBV9 to TRBJ2-7, with D tentatively TRBD1 (5 bases). Trimming removed 0 bases at V and 2 bases at J, with 6 bases between. Germline lookup yields CDR1 SGDLS and CDR2 YYNGEE. The CDR3 runs to 13 residues. The CDR3 loop is CASSVEDTYEQYF. The CDR3 nucleotides read TGTGCCAGCAGCGTAGAGGACACCTACGAGCAGTACTTC.

This clone has only a few counts. The rearrangement joins TRBV10-3 to TRBJ2-5; D possibly corresponds to TRBD2 (7 bases). Trimming took off 4 bases at V and 1 base at J, with 10 bases between the two ends. The germline V gene has CDR1 ENHRY and CDR2 SYGVKD. The length of the CDR3 is 14 residues. In DNA, the CDR3 is TGTGCCATCAGTGGCGGGGGCAGCCAAGAGACCCAGTACTTC. Amino acids: CAISGGGSQETQYF.

This chain uses TRBV5-1 with TRBJ1-4, with a weak D call TRBD1 (6 bases). This CDR3 contains 14 residues. The germline gives CDR1 SGHRS, CDR2 YFSETQ. Trimming shortened V by 4 bases and J by 5 bases, and 12 bases separated the two germline ends. DNA for the CDR3: TGCGCCAGCAGCCGGACAGCTGCGAATGAAAAACTGTTTTTT. As protein: CASSRTAANEKLFF.

This chain joins TRBV2 and TRBJ1-2, with 9 bases fitting TRBD1. V dropped 7 bases and J dropped 0; count of bases not matched to a gene: 12. Looked up from germline, CDR1 is SNHLY and CDR2 is FYNNEI. The CDR3 extends over 17 amino acids. The CDR3 loop is CASTPGTGLNSNYGYTF. DNA of the CDR3: TGTGCCAGCACCCCCGGGACAGGGCTTAATTCTAACTATGGCTACACCTTC.

The V call is TRBV6-5, the J call TRBJ2-3, with unresolved D. The CDR3 has 14 residues. Deletions cut 5 bases from V and 0 bases from J, with 9 bases between. CDR1 MNHEY and CDR2 SVGAGI come from the germline V gene. The CDR3 DNA reads as TGTGCCAGCAGTCCTAGTAGCAGCACAGATACGCAGTATTTT. Translated: CASSPSSSTDTQYF.

The chain recombines TRBV11-2 with TRBJ1-1; no definite D call. Germline assignment: CDR1 SGHAT and CDR2 FQNNGV. The CDR3 extends over 14 amino acids. V lost 1 base and J 5 bases, leaving 11 bases between the germline ends. Here the CDR3 reads CASSLGLGGTEAFF. DNA of the CDR3: TGTGCCAGCAGCTTAGGGCTCGGCGGGACTGAAGCTTTCTTT.

The V gene is TRBV27, the J gene TRBJ1-2; 10 nucleotides agree with TRBD1. The CDR3 runs 12 residues. Germline V CDR1 and CDR2: MNHEY, SMNVEV (reference sequence). Losses at the gene ends were 8 bases for V and 6 bases for J; bases not matched to a gene: 3. Written as DNA, the CDR3 is TGTGCCAGCCGACAGGGGGCACATGGCTACACCTTC. Protein: CASRQGAHGYTF.

V gene TRBV30 combines with J gene TRBJ2-5; a weak D match, TRBD2 (6 bases). The CDR3 covers 14 residues. Germline values: CDR1 GTSNPN, CDR2 SVGIG (reference sequence). Trimming removed 0 bases at V and 9 bases at J, with 17 bases between. CDR3 coding DNA: TGTGCCTGGAGTGTAGGGGCAGGAACGGGGGCCCAGTACTTC. Translating it yields CAWSVGAGTGAQYF.

This chain links TRBV6-1 with TRBJ1-6; 11 bases align to TRBD1. Trimming took 0 bases from V and 7 from J; bases not matched to a gene: 8. The CDR3 length is 18 residues. Germline V lookup: CDR1 MNHNS, CDR2 SASEGT. The CDR3 nucleotides read TGTGCCAGCAGTGAAGCTGGGACAGGGGGGTTCGGGAATTCACCCCTCCACTTT. It translates to CASSEAGTGGFGNSPLHF.

CDR3 region: CASSWEWRMEETQYF. CDR3 nucleotide sequence: TGTGCCAGCAGCTGGGAATGGAGGATGGAAGAGACCCAGTACTTC. This chain connects TRBV5-5 to TRBJ2-5; D is possibly TRBD2 (5 bases). CDR3 length: 15 residues. In germline, CDR1 is SGHKS, CDR2 YYEKEE (reference sequence). The ends were cut back, 3 bases at V and 3 bases at J, with 15 bases in the middle.

This clone was picked up a small number of times. The sample carries other DNA sequences with the same CDR3. The CDR3, as DNA: TGCAGCGTGGGACAGGGGGCTGACTATGGCTACACCTTC. Translation gives CSVGQGADYGYTF. This chain connects TRBV29-1 to TRBJ1-2, with 12 bases lining up with TRBD1. Looked up from germline, CDR1 is SQVTM and CDR2 is ANQGSEA. The CDR3 contains 13 residues. Trimming took 6 bases from V and 3 from J; bases not matched to a gene: 2.

The CDR3 DNA sequence: TGTGCCAGCAGTGGAGACAGGGGAGGTAATGAAAAACTGTTTTTT. This codes for CASSGDRGGNEKLFF. The chain has TRBV2 and TRBJ1-4; 8 bases match TRBD1. The germline V gene has CDR1 SNHLY and CDR2 FYNNEI. The CDR3 runs 15 residues. With V trimmed by 4 bases and J by 4 bases, 5 bases remained unmatched. The entire variable domain, with the rest obtained from reference TRBV2 and TRBJ1-4, is as follows: EPEVTQTPSHQVTQMGQEVILRCVPISNHLYFYWYRQILGQKVEFLVSFYNNEISEKSEIFDDQFSVERPDGSNFTLKIRSTKLEDSAMYFCASSGDRGGNEKLFFGSGTQLSVL.

The rearrangement joins TRBV25-1 to TRBJ1-1; weak D call: TRBD1 (6 bases). This CDR3 is 16 amino acids long. Trimming shortened V by 4 bases and J by 5 bases, and 20 bases separated the two germline ends. Per the germline V gene, CDR1 is MGHDK and CDR2 is SYGVNS. CDR3 sequence: CASSAHGQSGGTEAFF. In nucleotides, the CDR3 is TGTGCCAGCAGTGCCCACGGACAGTCCGGGGGGACTGAAGCTTTCTTT.

This clone was detected only once. The chain couples TRBV7-2 to TRBJ2-1; TRBD2 matches 12 bases. Germline trimming cut 5 bases from V and 6 bases from J; bases unmatched to any gene: 8. The CDR3 contains 16 residues. CDR1 SGHTA and CDR2 FQGNSA come from the germline V gene. CDR3 coding DNA: TGTGCCAGCAGCGCTAGGACTAGCGGGACTATCAATGAGCAGTTCTTC. Amino acids: CASSARTSGTINEQFF.

J is TRBJ2-1 and V is TRBV6-5; weak D call: TRBD2 (5 bases). The ends were cut back, 8 bases at V and 6 bases at J, with 17 bases in the middle. This CDR3 has 14 residues. Germline V lookup: CDR1 MNHEY, CDR2 SVGAGI. For the CDR3, the DNA is TGTGCCAGCCGGGGATTTACCTCGGGCAATGAGCAGTTCTTC. It specifies CASRGFTSGNEQFF.

This rearrangement joins TRBV30 to TRBJ2-3; a weak D match, TRBD1 (6 bases). Trimming pared 0 bases from V and 1 base from J, leaving 11 bases between. The CDR3 has 15 residues. Per the germline V gene, CDR1 is GTSNPN and CDR2 is SVGIG (reference sequence). The CDR3 reads CAWSVRGPRTDTQYF. The CDR3 DNA follows: TGTGCCTGGAGTGTCAGGGGTCCCCGCACAGATACGCAGTATTTT.

The rearrangement uses TRBV27 and TRBJ2-3, with no clear D. This CDR3 is 12 amino acids long. Trimming removed 5 bases from V and 6 bases from J, with 9 bases in between. CDR1 is MNHEY, CDR2 SMNVEV, per germline (reference sequence). The CDR3 protein is CASSHPMDTQYF. CDR3 DNA: TGTGCCAGCAGTCACCCTATGGATACGCAGTATTTT.